The rows below give T cell receptor beta chains drawn from one sample of a study of identical twins. MiXCR, applied by TCRdb to the 5' RACE reads, yields one record per CDR3 protein. The sample contains hundreds of thousands of distinct CDR3 sequences, around 7.4% of which appear only once. These data are also associated with another study on yellow fever vaccine responses in identical twins.

The sequencing sample was made of PBMCs. All receptors come from a woman aged 18 to 35 in good health. CDR3s include the opening cysteine and the closing phenylalanine or tryptophan. D genes are given only for firm matches. Clone sizes are given selectively: once, few, many, or a class where the clone is expanded.

D gene: -; clone size: many; V gene: TRBV7-8; J gene: TRBJ2-5; CDR3 protein: CASSFGLRKETQYF; CDR3 DNA: TGTGCCAGCAGCTTTGGACTGCGCAAAGAGACCCAGTACTTC
D gene: TRBD2; clone size: -; V gene: TRBV5-1; J gene: TRBJ2-7; CDR3 protein: CASSLVGGSAYEQYF; CDR3 DNA: TGCGCCAGCAGCTTGGTCGGGGGGTCCGCCTACGAGCAGTACTTC
D gene: -; clone size: many; V gene: TRBV10-3; J gene: TRBJ2-2; CDR3 protein: CATSLNTGELFF; CDR3 DNA: TGTGCCACCTCACTTAACACCGGGGAGCTGTTTTTT
D gene: -; clone size: -; V gene: TRBV21-1; J gene: TRBJ2-1; CDR3 protein: CASSSTCLLAGDYNEQFF; CDR3 DNA: TGTGCCAGCAGCTCAACATGCCTTCTAGCGGGGGATTACAATGAGCAGTTCTTC
D gene: -; clone size: many; V gene: TRBV12-3/TRBV12-4; J gene: TRBJ2-4; CDR3 protein: CASRSRADPEAKNIQYF; CDR3 DNA: TGTGCCAGCAGGAGCCGGGCAGACCCGGAGGCCAAAAACATTCAGTACTTC
D gene: -; clone size: few; V gene: TRBV12-3/TRBV12-4; J gene: TRBJ2-7; CDR3 protein: CASSPRDPRRYEQYF; CDR3 DNA: TGTGCCAGCAGTCCCCGGGACCCGAGAAGGTACGAGCAGTACTTC
D gene: -; clone size: few; V gene: TRBV27; J gene: TRBJ2-1; CDR3 protein: CASGPGRDYNEQFF; CDR3 DNA: TGTGCCAGCGGCCCGGGGCGGGACTACAATGAGCAGTTCTTC
D gene: TRBD2; clone size: few; V gene: TRBV4-1; J gene: TRBJ2-1; CDR3 protein: CASSQAPYTSGGGEQFF; CDR3 DNA: TGCGCCAGCAGCCAAGCCCCTTACACTAGCGGGGGGGGAGAGCAGTTCTTC
D gene: -; clone size: many; V gene: TRBV10-3; J gene: TRBJ2-5; CDR3 protein: CAIRREQTQYF; CDR3 DNA: TGTGCCATCAGGAGGGAACAGACCCAGTACTTC
D gene: TRBD2; clone size: few; V gene: TRBV27; J gene: TRBJ2-1; CDR3 protein: CASSLSSLAGFNEQFF; CDR3 DNA: TGTGCCAGCAGTTTATCTTCGCTAGCGGGGTTTAATGAGCAGTTCTTC
D gene: -; clone size: many; V gene: TRBV3-1; J gene: TRBJ2-5; CDR3 protein: CASSQGGRVGETQYF; CDR3 DNA: TGTGCCAGCAGCCAAGGAGGCAGGGTTGGAGAGACCCAGTACTTC
D gene: TRBD1; clone size: few; V gene: TRBV9; J gene: TRBJ1-6; CDR3 protein: CASSVEGTANSPLHF; CDR3 DNA: TGTGCCAGCAGCGTAGAGGGGACAGCTAATTCACCCCTCCACTTT
D gene: -; clone size: few; V gene: TRBV9; J gene: TRBJ2-7; CDR3 protein: CASSPQPGGNYEQYF; CDR3 DNA: TGTGCCAGCAGCCCCCAACCAGGGGGGAACTACGAGCAGTACTTC